This T cell receptor (beta chain) is from a study of technical replicates of blood from several donors. TCRdb keeps only in-frame clones here, not all; method: immunoSEQ multiplex PCR. Counted here are roughly 14,000 clones, 80% to 90% occurring once; the ten biggest clones make up 12%. The V gene's germline CDR1 is SEHNR and CDR2 FQNEAQ (reference sequence). Trimming cost V 3 bases and J 1 base, with 12 bases left between them. CDR3 length: 15 amino acids. The chain uses TRBV7-9 and TRBJ1-1; D uncertain. The TCR comes from a human donor in good health. The sequenced sample was PBMCs. The CDR3 region has the DNA TGTGCCAGCAGCTTCATCACTGGAGGGAACACTGAAGCTTTCTTT. This gives the protein CASSFITGGNTEAFF.